This T cell receptor beta chain was captured by sequencing in a study of cytomegalovirus exposure and HLA in healthy donors. General study results and limits: Listed as cytomegalovirus-associated were over 150 TCR beta chains. Prior analysis indicated that the majority of TCR beta V segments exhibited productivity approximately 90% or approximately 30% of the time. The study had only CMV serostatus as immune exposure information. TCR beta chain V- and J-gene trimming was linked, in a later analysis, to a missense variant in DCLRE1C.

Germline V gene sequence: CDR1 SGDLS, CDR2 YYNGEE. This CDR3 region has 12 residues. Deletions cut 3 bases from V and 6 bases from J, with 10 bases between. The PCR ran on 60 Vbeta and 13 Jbeta primers. Profiled with immunoSEQ multiplex PCR; TCRdb holds only in-frame clones, not every one. The repertoire holds 60,000 to 80,000 clones, with 62% as singletons. On this clone itself: The antigen is unknown.

The chain employs TRBV9 and TRBJ2-7; maybe TRBD1 (6 bases). This TCR derives from a man aged 25 to 40 in good health and CMV-seronegative. Input material: PBMCs. The DNA of the CDR3 is TGTGCCAGCAGCGACGGGACACCCGAGCAGTACTTC. Residues: CASSDGTPEQYF.